Presented here are 17 T cell receptor beta chains from one specimen sequenced in a study of T cell responses to AZD1222 COVID-19 vaccine. Using immunoSEQ multiplex PCR, the repertoire was profiled, and TCRdb retains in-frame clones only, with some absent. The table lists over 110,000 clones, about 90% of them singletons. Sequences were derived from peripheral blood, sampled on day 0 of AZD1222 vaccination. The receptors were sampled from an adult in good health.

This chain links TRBV5-5 with TRBJ2-5, with D perhaps TRBD1 or TRBD2 (5 bases each). The CDR3 runs to 14 residues. V shed 1 base and J shed 5 bases, with 12 bases lying between them. Germline CDR1 SGHKS, CDR2 YYEKEE (reference sequence). CDR3: CASSLPGDRETQYF. DNA for the CDR3: TGTGCCAGCAGCTTGCCTGGGGACCGGGAGACCCAGTACTTC. The whole variable domain, remainder taken from reference TRBV5-5 and TRBJ2-5, is DAGVTQSPTHLIKTRGQQVTLRCSPISGHKSVSWYQQVLGQGPQFIFQYYEKEERGRGNFPDRFSARQFPNYSSELNVNALLLGDSALYLCASSLPGDRETQYFGPGTRLLVL.

The chain combines TRBV28 with TRBJ1-3, with D unresolved. This CDR3 has 14 residues. Germline-derived CDR1 and CDR2 are MDHEN and SYDVKM. V dropped 10 bases and J dropped 0 bases, with 13 bases sitting between them. CDR3 in DNA: TGTGCCATCTCACCGGGCTTCTCTGGAAACACCATATATTTT. It encodes CAISPGFSGNTIYF.

The count of this clone is one. V gene TRBV2 combines with J gene TRBJ1-5; D perhaps matches TRBD1 (5 bases). The CDR3 is made up of 14 amino acids. CDR1 SNHLY and CDR2 FYNNEI come from the germline V gene. V was trimmed by 3 bases and J by 1 base, leaving 7 bases between them. Written as DNA, the CDR3 is TGTGCCAGCAGTGAGAGACAGAGCAATCAGCCCCAGCATTTT. Its protein is CASSERQSNQPQHF.

The chain links TRBV28 to TRBJ2-7, with 8 bases that match TRBD2. From germline, CDR1 is MDHEN and CDR2 SYDVKM. The CDR3 covers 16 residues. With 6 bases clipped from V and 2 bases from J, the junction kept 12 bases outside the gene matches. The CDR3 nucleotides are TGTGCCAGCAGCCGTCTTAGCGGGACGGAAACCTACGAGCAGTACTTC. Its protein is CASSRLSGTETYEQYF.

The chain carries TRBV24-1 and TRBJ2-1; 11 bases align to TRBD2. V was clipped by 4 bases and J by 1 base; unmatched bases: 8. Germline CDR1 and CDR2: KGHDR and SFDVKD. The CDR3 is 18 residues long. The CDR3, as DNA: TGTGCCACCAGTGAGCAAACCGGGACTAGCGGATCCTACAATGAGCAGTTCTTC. It translates to CATSEQTGTSGSYNEQFF.

A few counts support this clone. This chain joins TRBV7-8 and TRBJ2-5; 7 positions agree with TRBD2. CDR1 and CDR2 from the germline V gene are SGHVS and FQNEAQ. Trimming cost V 3 bases and J 2 bases; bases outside gene matches: 6. This CDR3 spans 15 amino acids. This CDR3 is CASSLGGSGQETQYF. DNA for the CDR3: TGTGCCAGCAGCTTGGGCGGGAGCGGTCAAGAGACCCAGTACTTC.

The chain is built from TRBV19 and TRBJ1-5, with unresolved D. Germline V CDR1 and CDR2: LNHDA, SQIVND (reference sequence). The V and J ends lost 6 bases and 3 bases respectively, with 15 bases between them. The CDR3 runs 15 residues. The CDR3 loop reads CASSPPRRNNQPQHF. The CDR3, as DNA: TGTGCCAGTAGCCCCCCCAGGAGAAACAATCAGCCCCAGCATTTT. Based on the CDR3 plus reference TRBV19 and TRBJ1-5, the full variable domain is DGGITQSPKYLFRKEGQNVTLSCEQNLNHDAMYWYRQDPGQGLRLIYYSQIVNDFQKGDIAEGYSVSREKKESFPLTVTSAQKNPTAFYLCASSPPRRNNQPQHFGDGTRLSIL.

The chain has TRBV7-2 and TRBJ2-7; D gene unclear. The CDR3 has 14 residues. Germline V lookup: CDR1 SGHTA, CDR2 FQGNSA. Trimming stripped 0 bases from V and 1 base from J, with 7 bases between. The CDR3 DNA sequence: TGTGCCAGCAGCTTAGCGGCGGCTTCCTACGAGCAGTACTTC. Encoded protein: CASSLAAASYEQYF.

The V and J genes are TRBV19 and TRBJ1-5; TRBD1 might be the D (5 bases). CDR1 is LNHDA, CDR2 SQIVND, per germline (reference sequence). The CDR3 contains 17 residues. Trimming shortened V by 3 bases and J by 3 bases, and 18 bases separated the two germline ends. The CDR3 spells CASSIGTGALANQPQHF. The CDR3 DNA is TGTGCCAGTAGTATCGGGACCGGAGCCCTAGCCAATCAGCCCCAGCATTTT.

V gene TRBV19 combines with J gene TRBJ1-1; D gene uncertain. This CDR3 is 13 amino acids long. Trimming shortened V by 6 bases and J by 6 bases, and 14 bases separated the two germline ends. CDR1 is LNHDA and CDR2 is SQIVND in the germline V gene (reference sequence). The CDR3 protein is CASSPGRVAEAFF. The DNA of the CDR3 is TGTGCCAGTAGCCCGGGGAGGGTCGCTGAAGCTTTCTTT.

The V and J genes are TRBV15 and TRBJ1-1; 7 nucleotides line up with TRBD1. Germline values: CDR1 LNHNV, CDR2 YYDKDF (reference sequence). The ends lost 1 base at V and 2 bases at J; junction bases unmatched: 1. The CDR3 extends over 14 amino acids. The CDR3 DNA reads as TGTGCCACCAGCAGAGGGGACAGCAACACTGAAGCTTTCTTT. Its protein is CATSRGDSNTEAFF.

This chain uses TRBV9 with TRBJ1-1; TRBD1 is a possible D gene (5 bases). CDR1 and CDR2 (germline): SGDLS, YYNGEE. The V gene lost 3 bases and the J gene lost 4 bases, with 16 bases spanning the gap. CDR3 length equals 15 residues. The DNA for the CDR3 is TGTGCCAGCAGCGCGAATCTCTTAGGGGCCACTGAAGCTTTCTTT. This encodes CASSANLLGATEAFF. The full variable domain, with the rest looked up from reference TRBV9 and TRBJ1-1, is DSGVTQTPKHLITATGQRVTLRCSPRSGDLSVYWYQQSLDQGLQFLIQYYNGEERAKGNILERFSAQQFPDLHSELNLSSLELGDSALYFCASSANLLGATEAFFGQGTRLTVV.

The V call is TRBV11-3, the J call TRBJ2-7, with D maybe TRBD1 (6 bases). This CDR3 comprises 14 residues. Per the germline V gene, CDR1 is SGHNT and CDR2 is YENEEA. V dropped 3 bases and J dropped 0 bases, with 9 bases sitting between them. CDR3 region: CASSLRDNSYEQYF. As DNA, the CDR3 is TGTGCCAGCAGCTTGAGGGACAACTCCTACGAGCAGTACTTC.

The rearrangement joins TRBV7-2 to TRBJ1-4; TRBD1 matches 7 bases. J lost 8 bases, V lost 0 bases, and 6 bases had no gene match. The CDR3 contains 15 residues. In germline, CDR1 is SGHTA, CDR2 FQGNSA. The CDR3 nucleotides are TGTGCCAGCAGCTTAGCTCCCAGGGGGGGGGAAAAACTGTTTTTT. Translating it yields CASSLAPRGGEKLFF.

This clone was found once. This chain joins TRBV27 and TRBJ1-2; 7 nucleotides agree with TRBD1. Looked up from germline, CDR1 is MNHEY and CDR2 is SMNVEV (reference sequence). V gave up 0 bases and J gave up 6 bases; unmatched junction bases: 13. The CDR3 is made up of 17 amino acids. In DNA form, the CDR3 reads TGTGCCAGCAGTTTATCGGAGGGGGCTGGCGTGACTAATGGCTACACCTTC. This codes for CASSLSEGAGVTNGYTF.

The chain employs TRBV4-3 and TRBJ2-4, with D unclear. Looked up from germline, CDR1 is LGHNA and CDR2 is YSLEER. The CDR3 is 17 residues long. The germline V and J ends were trimmed by 0 bases and 0 bases, with 12 bases remaining between them. The CDR3 here is CASSQDLASLAKNIQYF. The CDR3 nucleotides read TGCGCCAGCAGCCAAGATCTTGCCTCATTAGCCAAAAACATTCAGTACTTC.

The rearrangement joins TRBV6-5 to TRBJ1-2, with D perhaps matching TRBD1 (5 bases). CDR3 length equals 16 residues. The germline gives CDR1 MNHEY, CDR2 SVGAGI. Trimming removed 1 base at V and 4 bases at J, with 16 bases between. The CDR3 is CASSYYMAQGTYGYTF. CDR3 in DNA: TGTGCCAGCAGTTACTATATGGCCCAAGGGACCTATGGCTACACCTTC.